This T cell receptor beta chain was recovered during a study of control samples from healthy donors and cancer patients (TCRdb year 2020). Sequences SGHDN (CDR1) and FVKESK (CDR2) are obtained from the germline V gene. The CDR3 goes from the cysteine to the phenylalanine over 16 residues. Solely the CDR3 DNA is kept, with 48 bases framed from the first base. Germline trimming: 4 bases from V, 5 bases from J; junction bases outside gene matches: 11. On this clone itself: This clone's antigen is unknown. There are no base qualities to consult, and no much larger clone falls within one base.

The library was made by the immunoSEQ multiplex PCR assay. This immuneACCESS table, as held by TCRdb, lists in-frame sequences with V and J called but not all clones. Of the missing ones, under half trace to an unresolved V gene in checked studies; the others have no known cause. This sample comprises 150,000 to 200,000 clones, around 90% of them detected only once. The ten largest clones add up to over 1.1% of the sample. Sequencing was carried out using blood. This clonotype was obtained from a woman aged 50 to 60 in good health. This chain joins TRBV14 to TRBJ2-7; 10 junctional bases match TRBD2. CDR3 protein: CASSPTNLAGDHEQYF. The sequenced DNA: TGTGCCAGCAGCCCCACAAATCTAGCGGGAGACCACGAGCAGTACTTC.